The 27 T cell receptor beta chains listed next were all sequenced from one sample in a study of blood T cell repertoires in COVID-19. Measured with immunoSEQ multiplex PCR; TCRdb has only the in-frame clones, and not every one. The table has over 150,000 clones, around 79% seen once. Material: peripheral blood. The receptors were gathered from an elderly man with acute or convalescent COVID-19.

The CDR3 loop is CASSLGVPSGANVLTF. CDR3 DNA sequence: TGTGCCAGCTCCTTAGGGGTCCCCTCTGGGGCCAACGTCCTGACTTTC. The chain links TRBV18 to TRBJ2-6; possibly TRBD1 for D (5 bases). V was shortened by 6 bases and J by 0 bases, with 12 bases between the two germline ends. Per germline, CDR1 KGHSH and CDR2 LQKENI. This CDR3 is 16 amino acids long.

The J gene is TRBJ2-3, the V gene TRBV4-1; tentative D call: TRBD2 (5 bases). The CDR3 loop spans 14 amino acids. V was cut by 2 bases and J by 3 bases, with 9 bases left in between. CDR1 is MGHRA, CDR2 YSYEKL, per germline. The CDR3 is CASSQSAVTDTQYF. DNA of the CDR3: TGCGCCAGCAGCCAATCAGCGGTAACAGATACGCAGTATTTT.

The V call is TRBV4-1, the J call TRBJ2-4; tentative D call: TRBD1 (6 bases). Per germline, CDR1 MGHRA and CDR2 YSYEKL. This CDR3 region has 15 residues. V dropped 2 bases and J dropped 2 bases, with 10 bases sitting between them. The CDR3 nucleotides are TGCGCCAGCAGCCAACTTCAGGGGACCAAAAACATTCAGTACTTC. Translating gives CASSQLQGTKNIQYF.

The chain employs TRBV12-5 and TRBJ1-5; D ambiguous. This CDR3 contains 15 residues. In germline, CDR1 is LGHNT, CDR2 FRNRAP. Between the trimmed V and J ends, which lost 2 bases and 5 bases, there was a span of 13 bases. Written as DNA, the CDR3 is TGTGCTAGTGGTTTGCCCGGAGAGCGGTATCAGCCCCAGCATTTT. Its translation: CASGLPGERYQPQHF. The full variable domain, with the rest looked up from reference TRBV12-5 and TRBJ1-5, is DARVTQTPRHKVTEMGQEVTMRCQPILGHNTVFWYRQTMMQGLELLAYFRNRAPLDDSGMPKDRFSAEMPDATLATLKIQPSEPRDSAVYFCASGLPGERYQPQHFGDGTRLSIL.

In DNA form, the CDR3 reads TGTGCCAGTAGTATACTGGCATCACCCAAAAACATTCAGTACTTC. Amino acid sequence: CASSILASPKNIQYF. V usage is TRBV19 and J usage is TRBJ2-4; D is uncertain. Germline CDR1 reads LNHDA; CDR2 reads SQIVND (reference sequence). V was clipped by 2 bases and J by 2 bases, with 10 bases between them. The CDR3 is made up of 15 amino acids.

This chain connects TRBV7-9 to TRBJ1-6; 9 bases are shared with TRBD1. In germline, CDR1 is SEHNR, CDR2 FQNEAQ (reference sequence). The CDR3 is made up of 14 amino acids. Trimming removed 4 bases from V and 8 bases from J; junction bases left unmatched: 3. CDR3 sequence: CASSSGTGYSPLHF. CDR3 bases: TGTGCCAGCAGCTCGGGGACAGGGTATTCACCCCTCCACTTT.

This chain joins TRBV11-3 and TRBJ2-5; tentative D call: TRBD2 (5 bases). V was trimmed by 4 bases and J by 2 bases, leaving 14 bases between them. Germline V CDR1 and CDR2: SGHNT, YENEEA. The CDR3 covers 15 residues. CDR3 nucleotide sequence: TGTGCCAGCAGCTCGCCCCGGGGAGCACAAGAGACCCAGTACTTC. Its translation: CASSSPRGAQETQYF.

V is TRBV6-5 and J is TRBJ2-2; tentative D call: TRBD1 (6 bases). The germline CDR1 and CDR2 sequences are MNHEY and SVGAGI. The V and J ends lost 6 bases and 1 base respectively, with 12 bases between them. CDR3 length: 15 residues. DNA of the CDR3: TGTGCCAGCAGACCAGGGGCCCTGAACACCGGGGAGCTGTTTTTT. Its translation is CASRPGALNTGELFF.

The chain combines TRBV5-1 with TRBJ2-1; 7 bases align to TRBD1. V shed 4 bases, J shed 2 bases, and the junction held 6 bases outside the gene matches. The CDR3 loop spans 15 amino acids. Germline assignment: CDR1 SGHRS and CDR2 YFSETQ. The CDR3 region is CASSLLTGTYNEQFF. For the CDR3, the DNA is TGCGCCAGCAGCCTCCTGACAGGGACCTACAATGAGCAGTTCTTC.

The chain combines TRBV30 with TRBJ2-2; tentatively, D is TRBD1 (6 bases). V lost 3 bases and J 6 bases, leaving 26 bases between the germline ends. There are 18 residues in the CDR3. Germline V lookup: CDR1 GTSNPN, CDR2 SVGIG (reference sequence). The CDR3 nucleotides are TGTGCCTGGAGGCCCCGGACAGCCAGCCGAGAGTTGGCCGGGGAGCTGTTTTTT. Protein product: CAWRPRTASRELAGELFF.

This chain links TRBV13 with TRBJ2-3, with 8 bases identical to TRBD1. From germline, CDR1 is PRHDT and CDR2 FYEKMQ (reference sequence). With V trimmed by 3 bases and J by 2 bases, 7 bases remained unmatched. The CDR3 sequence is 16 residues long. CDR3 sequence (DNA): TGTGCCAGCAGCTTCGCTGACAGGGGCCCCACAGATACGCAGTATTTT. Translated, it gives CASSFADRGPTDTQYF.

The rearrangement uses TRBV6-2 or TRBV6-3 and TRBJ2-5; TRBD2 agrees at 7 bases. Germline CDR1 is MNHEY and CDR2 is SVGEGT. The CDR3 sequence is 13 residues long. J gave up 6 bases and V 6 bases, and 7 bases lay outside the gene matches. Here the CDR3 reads CASSQTSRQTQYF. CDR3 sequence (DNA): TGTGCCAGCAGCCAGACTAGCCGACAGACCCAGTACTTC.

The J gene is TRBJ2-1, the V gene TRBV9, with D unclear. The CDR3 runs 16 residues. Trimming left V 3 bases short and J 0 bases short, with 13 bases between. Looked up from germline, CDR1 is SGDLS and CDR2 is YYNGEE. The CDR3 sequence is CASSASLHFSYNEQFF. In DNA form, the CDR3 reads TGTGCCAGCAGCGCATCCCTCCACTTCTCCTACAATGAGCAGTTCTTC.

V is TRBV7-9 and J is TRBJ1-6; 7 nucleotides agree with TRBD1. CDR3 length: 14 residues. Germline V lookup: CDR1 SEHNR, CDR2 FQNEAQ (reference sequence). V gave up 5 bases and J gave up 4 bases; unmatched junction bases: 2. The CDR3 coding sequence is TGTGCCAGCAGCCGGGACAGTTATAATTCACCCCTCCACTTT. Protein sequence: CASSRDSYNSPLHF.

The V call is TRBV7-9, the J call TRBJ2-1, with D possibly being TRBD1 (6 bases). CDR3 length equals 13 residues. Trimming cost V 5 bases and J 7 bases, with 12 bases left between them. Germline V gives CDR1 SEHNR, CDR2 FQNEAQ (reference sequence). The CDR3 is CASSVQGRNEQFF. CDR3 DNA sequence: TGTGCCAGCAGCGTACAGGGAAGGAATGAGCAGTTCTTC.

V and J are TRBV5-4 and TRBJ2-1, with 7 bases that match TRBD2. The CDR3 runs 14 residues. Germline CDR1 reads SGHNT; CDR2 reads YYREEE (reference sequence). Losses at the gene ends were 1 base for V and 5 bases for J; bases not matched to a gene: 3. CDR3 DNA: TGTGCCAGCAGCTTGACCGGACTAGACAATGAGCAGTTCTTC. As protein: CASSLTGLDNEQFF.

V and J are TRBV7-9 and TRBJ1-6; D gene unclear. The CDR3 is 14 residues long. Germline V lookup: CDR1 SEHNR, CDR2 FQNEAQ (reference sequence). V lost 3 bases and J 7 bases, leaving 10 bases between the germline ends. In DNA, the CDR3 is TGTGCCAGCAGCTTGGATCCGGGGAATTCACCCCTCCACTTT. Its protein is CASSLDPGNSPLHF.

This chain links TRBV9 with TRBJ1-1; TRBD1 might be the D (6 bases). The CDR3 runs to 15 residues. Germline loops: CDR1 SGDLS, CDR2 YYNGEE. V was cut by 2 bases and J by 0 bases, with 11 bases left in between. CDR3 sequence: CASSVATGMNTEAFF. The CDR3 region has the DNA TGTGCCAGCAGCGTTGCGACAGGTATGAACACTGAAGCTTTCTTT.

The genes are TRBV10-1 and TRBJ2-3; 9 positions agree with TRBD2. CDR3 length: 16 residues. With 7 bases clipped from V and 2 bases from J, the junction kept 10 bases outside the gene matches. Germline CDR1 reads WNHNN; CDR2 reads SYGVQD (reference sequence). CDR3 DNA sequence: TGCGCCAGCATTCCCCGAGCTAGCGGGATCACAGATACGCAGTATTTT. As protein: CASIPRASGITDTQYF.

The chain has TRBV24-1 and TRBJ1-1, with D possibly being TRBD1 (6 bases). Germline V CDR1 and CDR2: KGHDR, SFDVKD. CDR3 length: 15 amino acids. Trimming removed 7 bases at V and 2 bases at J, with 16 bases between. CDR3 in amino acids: CATRPRDIDNTEAFF. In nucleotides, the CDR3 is TGTGCCACCAGGCCCCGGGACATTGATAACACTGAAGCTTTCTTT.

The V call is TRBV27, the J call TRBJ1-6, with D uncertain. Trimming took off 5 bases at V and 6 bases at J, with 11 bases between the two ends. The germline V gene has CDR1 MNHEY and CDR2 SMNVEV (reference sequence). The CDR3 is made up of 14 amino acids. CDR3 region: CASSPTDRNSPLHF. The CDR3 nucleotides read TGTGCCAGCAGTCCGACTGACCGTAATTCACCCCTCCACTTT.

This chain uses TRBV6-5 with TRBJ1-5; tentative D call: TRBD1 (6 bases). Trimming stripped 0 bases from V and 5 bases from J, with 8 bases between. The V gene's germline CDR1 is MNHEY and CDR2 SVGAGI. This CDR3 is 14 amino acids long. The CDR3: CASSYSQGHQPQHF. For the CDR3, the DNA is TGTGCCAGCAGTTACTCCCAGGGGCATCAGCCCCAGCATTTT.

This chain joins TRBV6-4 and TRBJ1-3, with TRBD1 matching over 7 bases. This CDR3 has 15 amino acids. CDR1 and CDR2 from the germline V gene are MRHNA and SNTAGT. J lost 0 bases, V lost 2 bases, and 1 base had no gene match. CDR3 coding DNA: TGTGCCAGCAGTGACCCAGGGGGCTCTGGAAACACCATATATTTT. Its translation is CASSDPGGSGNTIYF.

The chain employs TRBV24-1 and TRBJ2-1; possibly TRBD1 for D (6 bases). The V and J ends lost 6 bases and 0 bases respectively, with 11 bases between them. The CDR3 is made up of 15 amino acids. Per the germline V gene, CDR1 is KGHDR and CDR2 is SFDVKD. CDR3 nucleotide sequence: TGTGCCACCAGTCGACAACAGGGCTCCTACAATGAGCAGTTCTTC. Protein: CATSRQQGSYNEQFF.

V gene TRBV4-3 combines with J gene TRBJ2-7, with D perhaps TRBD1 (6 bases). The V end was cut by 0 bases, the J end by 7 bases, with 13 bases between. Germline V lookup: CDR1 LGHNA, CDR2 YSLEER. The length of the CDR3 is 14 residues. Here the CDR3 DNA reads TGCGCCAGCAGCCAAGATAGTACAGGGCGGGAGCAGTACTTC. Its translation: CASSQDSTGREQYF.

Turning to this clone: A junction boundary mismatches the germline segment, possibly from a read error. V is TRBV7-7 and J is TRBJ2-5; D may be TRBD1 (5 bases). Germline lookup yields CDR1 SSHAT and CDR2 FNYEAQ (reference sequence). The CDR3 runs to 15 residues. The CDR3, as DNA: TGTGCTAGCAGCCTCAGGGCAGGTCCACAAGAGACCCAGTACTTC. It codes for CASSLRAGPQETQYF. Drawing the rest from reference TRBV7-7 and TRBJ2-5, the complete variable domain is GAGVSQSPRYKVTKRGQDVTLRCDPISSHATLYWYQQALGQGPEFLTYFNYEAQPDKSGLPSDRFSAERPEGSISTLTIQRTEQRDSAMYRCASSLRAGPQETQYFGPGTRLLVL.

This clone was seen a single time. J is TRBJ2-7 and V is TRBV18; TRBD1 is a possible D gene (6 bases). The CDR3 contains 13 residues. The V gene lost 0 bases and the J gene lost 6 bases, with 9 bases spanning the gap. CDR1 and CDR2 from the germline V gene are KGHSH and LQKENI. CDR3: CASSPPGRGEQYV. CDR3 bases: TGTGCCAGCTCACCACCAGGCAGGGGCGAGCAGTACGTC.